A single sample gave rise to the 21 T cell receptor beta chains below, sequenced in a study of blood T cell repertoires in COVID-19. The assay was immunoSEQ multiplex PCR, and TCRdb's table has in-frame clones only and misses some. This sample has about 670,000 clones, with just under 90% found just once. The sequencing input was peripheral blood. Receptors were obtained from a woman between 18 and 29 years old with acute or convalescent COVID-19.

The chain combines TRBV6-6 with TRBJ1-2, with TRBD1 matching 10 bases. The CDR3 loop spans 16 amino acids. V gave up 6 bases and J gave up 6 bases; unmatched junction bases: 13. CDR1 MNHNY and CDR2 SVGAGI come from the germline V gene (reference sequence). The CDR3 bases are TGTGCCAGCAGCCCTCGGCTGACAGGGGGCCGGGATGGCTACACCTTC. Protein product: CASSPRLTGGRDGYTF.

The J gene is TRBJ1-1, the V gene TRBV19; unclear D gene. This CDR3 is built from 14 residues. CDR1 and CDR2 (germline): LNHDA, SQIVND (reference sequence). Trimming cost V 3 bases and J 2 bases, with 10 bases left between them. As DNA, the CDR3 is TGTGCCAGTAGTATCTATTCGTCTAACACTGAAGCTTTCTTT. Residues: CASSIYSSNTEAFF.

V gene TRBV19 combines with J gene TRBJ2-7, with TRBD2 as a possible D gene (6 bases). Germline lookup yields CDR1 LNHDA and CDR2 SQIVND (reference sequence). The CDR3 loop spans 15 amino acids. V gave up 2 bases and J gave up 1 base, with 12 bases separating them. The CDR3 bases are TGTGCCAGTAGTATAAGCGGAGGGCAATCCTACGAGCAGTACTTC. Protein sequence: CASSISGGQSYEQYF.

The rearrangement uses TRBV5-1 and TRBJ1-2, with 9 positions matching TRBD1. The germline V gene encodes CDR1 SGHRS and CDR2 YFSETQ. CDR3 length equals 16 residues. Trimming took 4 bases from V and 2 from J; bases not matched to a gene: 9. The CDR3 reads CASSGQGRAWNYGYTF. The CDR3 DNA reads as TGCGCCAGCAGCGGACAGGGGAGAGCTTGGAACTATGGCTACACCTTC. Full variable domain (rest looked up from reference TRBV5-1 and TRBJ1-2): KAGVTQTPRYLIKTRGQQVTLSCSPISGHRSVSWYQQTPGQGLQFLFEYFSETQRNKGNFPGRFSGRQFSNSRSEMNVSTLELGDSALYLCASSGQGRAWNYGYTFGSGTRLTVV.

This sequence joins TRBV7-9 and TRBJ1-2; 11 positions agree with TRBD1. V lost 5 bases and J lost 2; bases outside the gene matches: 4. Germline V gene sequence: CDR1 SEHNR, CDR2 FQNEAQ (reference sequence). The CDR3 has 15 amino acids. The CDR3 DNA reads as TGTGCCAGCAGCAACCGGGACAGGGGGAACTATGGCTACACCTTC. Translated: CASSNRDRGNYGYTF.

The V call is TRBV27, the J call TRBJ1-2; 8 positions match TRBD1. Trimming took 4 bases from V and 5 from J; bases not matched to a gene: 9. The germline V gene encodes CDR1 MNHEY and CDR2 SMNVEV (reference sequence). This CDR3 spans 15 amino acids. The CDR3 DNA reads TGTGCCAGCAGTTATGGAACAGGGGGAAGTTATGGCTACACCTTC. This translates into CASSYGTGGSYGYTF.

For this clone: Within the sample, other DNA sequences also encode this same CDR3. The gene calls are TRBV12-3 or TRBV12-4 and TRBJ1-1, with no clear D. This CDR3 has 13 residues. Trimming left V 3 bases short and J 1 base short, with 6 bases between. The CDR3 loop is CASSFRGNTEAFF. In nucleotides, the CDR3 is TGTGCCAGCAGTTTTCGAGGGAACACTGAAGCTTTCTTT.

This clone was seen only once. The rearrangement joins TRBV30 to TRBJ2-2, with TRBD1 identical over 9 bases. The CDR3 length is 15 residues. Germline V gene data show CDR1 as GTSNPN and CDR2 as SVGIG (reference sequence). Trimming took 3 bases from V and 5 from J; bases not matched to a gene: 7. The CDR3 DNA reads as TGTGCCTGGAGACGCAGGGACAGGGAGACCGGGGAGCTGTTTTTT. This translates into CAWRRRDRETGELFF. Drawing the rest from reference TRBV30 and TRBJ2-2, the complete variable domain is SQTIHQWPATLVQPVGSPLSLECTVEGTSNPNLYWYRQAAGRGLQLLFYSVGIGQISSEVPQNLSASRPQDRQFILSSKKLLLSDSGFYLCAWRRRDRETGELFFGEGSRLTVL.

The chain combines TRBV29-1 with TRBJ1-2, with a possible D match to TRBD1 (5 bases). From germline, CDR1 is SQVTM and CDR2 ANQGSEA. The CDR3 consists of 12 residues. The germline V and J ends were trimmed by 5 bases and 3 bases, with 10 bases remaining between them. The CDR3 spells CSVQGRDYGYTF. DNA of the CDR3: TGCAGCGTTCAGGGTCGGGACTATGGCTACACCTTC.

The chain links TRBV14 to TRBJ2-3, with a tentative D call TRBD2 (5 bases). The V end lost 0 bases, the J end lost 3 bases, and 16 bases lay between the germline ends. The V gene's germline CDR1 is SGHDN and CDR2 FVKESK. The CDR3 length is 17 residues. In DNA, the CDR3 is TGTGCCAGCAGCCAAGACTGGTGGGGAGCTGCGACAGATACGCAGTATTTT. This codes for CASSQDWWGAATDTQYF. Looking up the rest from reference TRBV14 and TRBJ2-3 gives the full variable domain: EAGVTQFPSHSVIEKGQTVTLRCDPISGHDNLYWYRRVMGKEIKFLLHFVKESKQDESGMPNNRFLAERTGGTYSTLKVQPAELEDSGVYFCASSQDWWGAATDTQYFGPGTRLTVL.

This chain's CDR3 is CASSLTEGYTF. DNA for the CDR3: TGTGCCAGCAGCTTGACAGAAGGCTACACCTTC. This chain uses TRBV7-2 with TRBJ1-2; TRBD1 is a possible D gene (5 bases). With 3 bases removed from V and 8 bases from J, the gap between germline ends came to 7 bases. The CDR3 consists of 11 residues. Germline CDR1 SGHTA, CDR2 FQGNSA.

This clone appeared a single time. The V gene is TRBV14, the J gene TRBJ1-1; D may be TRBD1 (6 bases). The CDR3 is 14 residues long. V lost 3 bases and J lost 2, with 10 bases in between. CDR1 SGHDN and CDR2 FVKESK come from the germline V gene. The CDR3 sequence: CASSQADRNTEAFF. CDR3 coding DNA: TGTGCCAGCAGCCAGGCGGACAGAAACACTGAAGCTTTCTTT. The full variable domain, in which reference TRBV14 and TRBJ1-1 provide the parts outside the CDR3, is EAGVTQFPSHSVIEKGQTVTLRCDPISGHDNLYWYRRVMGKEIKFLLHFVKESKQDESGMPNNRFLAERTGGTYSTLKVQPAELEDSGVYFCASSQADRNTEAFFGQGTRLTVV.

V usage is TRBV7-9 and J usage is TRBJ2-2; possibly TRBD1 for D (6 bases). The V gene's germline CDR1 is SEHNR and CDR2 FQNEAQ (reference sequence). The CDR3 runs to 16 residues. Deletions cut 5 bases from V and 3 bases from J, with 16 bases between. The CDR3 spells CASSPLQGTDTGELFF. CDR3 DNA: TGTGCCAGCAGCCCCCTCCAGGGGACGGACACCGGGGAGCTGTTTTTT.

This clone is a singleton in its sample. The chain has TRBV10-3 and TRBJ2-3, with 7 bases fitting TRBD2. V trimming: 6 bases; J trimming: 9 bases; junction bases outside the gene matches: 9. The CDR3 has 13 amino acids. Looked up from germline, CDR1 is ENHRY and CDR2 is SYGVKD. For the CDR3, the DNA is TGTGCCATCAGGTTGGCGGGGGAGGACACGCAGTATTTT. It yields the protein CAIRLAGEDTQYF.

The chain uses TRBV2 and TRBJ1-6; 7 positions match TRBD1. Per the germline V gene, CDR1 is SNHLY and CDR2 is FYNNEI. Trimming at V came to 7 bases and at J to 10 bases, leaving 16 bases not matched to a gene. The CDR3 runs to 16 residues. The chain's CDR3 is CASIDSPDRVSSPLHF. CDR3 in DNA: TGTGCCAGCATAGACTCCCCCGACAGGGTTTCCTCACCCCTCCACTTT.

The chain combines TRBV19 with TRBJ1-1; D uncertain. Germline V CDR1 and CDR2: LNHDA, SQIVND (reference sequence). The CDR3 is made up of 14 amino acids. V gave up 7 bases and J gave up 4 bases, with 16 bases separating them. This CDR3 is CASTTPRRGTEAFF. The CDR3 DNA is TGTGCCAGTACCACCCCTCGACGGGGCACTGAAGCTTTCTTT. Full variable domain (missing parts from reference TRBV19 and TRBJ1-1): DGGITQSPKYLFRKEGQNVTLSCEQNLNHDAMYWYRQDPGQGLRLIYYSQIVNDFQKGDIAEGYSVSREKKESFPLTVTSAQKNPTAFYLCASTTPRRGTEAFFGQGTRLTVV.

The genes are TRBV23-1 and TRBJ2-2, with 7 bases lining up with TRBD1. TRBV23-1 is placed among ORFs of uncertain function. Trimming cost V 4 bases and J 6 bases; bases outside gene matches: 8. This CDR3 is 15 amino acids long. This CDR3 is CASSRVGGYSGELFF. In DNA form, the CDR3 reads TGCGCCAGCAGTCGGGTAGGGGGCTATTCCGGGGAGCTGTTTTTT.

As regards this clone: Additional DNA sequences in this sample encode the identical CDR3. This sequence joins TRBV5-1 and TRBJ2-3; TRBD2 matches 7 bases. Germline values: CDR1 SGHRS, CDR2 YFSETQ. This CDR3 has 15 residues. Unmatched junction bases numbered 1, after V lost 0 bases and J lost 0 bases. CDR3 bases: TGCGCCAGCAGCTTGGGCGGGGGAAGCACAGATACGCAGTATTTT. Translation: CASSLGGGSTDTQYF.

The chain recombines TRBV28 with TRBJ1-1, with a possible D match to TRBD1 (6 bases). Trimming stripped 9 bases from V and 7 bases from J, with 15 bases between. The CDR3 length is 12 residues. Germline CDR1 is MDHEN and CDR2 is SYDVKM. The CDR3 reads CASGGGVGEAFF. The CDR3 DNA reads as TGTGCCAGTGGGGGCGGCGTGGGTGAAGCTTTCTTT.

This clone was seen once. The rearrangement links TRBV24-1 to TRBJ1-1, with 11 bases aligning to TRBD1. The CDR3 spans 18 residues. Trimming cost V 7 bases and J 4 bases; bases outside gene matches: 16. Germline V gives CDR1 KGHDR, CDR2 SFDVKD. CDR3 protein: CATSAGQGAVIDSTEAFF. The CDR3 DNA is TGTGCCACCAGCGCAGGACAGGGGGCGGTCATTGATAGCACTGAAGCTTTCTTT.

This clone has a single count. The rearrangement uses TRBV5-4 and TRBJ2-3; possible D gene TRBD2, 6 bases. V lost 4 bases, J lost 4 bases, and 16 bases lay in between. Per the germline V gene, CDR1 is SGHNT and CDR2 is YYREEE (reference sequence). The CDR3 is 15 amino acids. The CDR3 region has the DNA TGTGCCAGCAGCCCGGGACTCCAGGCTCCAGATACGCAGTATTTT. This translates into CASSPGLQAPDTQYF. Based on the CDR3 plus reference TRBV5-4 and TRBJ2-3, the full variable domain is ETGVTQSPTHLIKTRGQQVTLRCSSQSGHNTVSWYQQALGQGPQFIFQYYREEENGRGNFPPRFSGLQFPNYSSELNVNALELDDSALYLCASSPGLQAPDTQYFGPGTRLTVL.